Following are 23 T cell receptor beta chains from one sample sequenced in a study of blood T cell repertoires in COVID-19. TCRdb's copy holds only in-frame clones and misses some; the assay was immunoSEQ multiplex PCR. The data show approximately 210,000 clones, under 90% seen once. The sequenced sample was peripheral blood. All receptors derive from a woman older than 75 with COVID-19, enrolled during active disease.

This CDR3 reads CASTLTGKNSPLHF. As DNA, the CDR3 is TGTGCCAGCACCTTAACAGGAAAAAATTCACCCCTCCACTTT. The V and J genes are TRBV28 and TRBJ1-6; TRBD1 might be the D (5 bases). Germline V gives CDR1 MDHEN, CDR2 SYDVKM. Trimming stripped 7 bases from V and 7 bases from J, with 14 bases between. This CDR3 has 14 amino acids.

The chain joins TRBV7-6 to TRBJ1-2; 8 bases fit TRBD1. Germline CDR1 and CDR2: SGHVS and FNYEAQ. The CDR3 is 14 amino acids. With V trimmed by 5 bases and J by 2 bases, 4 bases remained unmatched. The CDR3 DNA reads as TGTGCCAGCAGCCCTGGACAGGGCAACTATGGCTACACCTTC. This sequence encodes CASSPGQGNYGYTF.

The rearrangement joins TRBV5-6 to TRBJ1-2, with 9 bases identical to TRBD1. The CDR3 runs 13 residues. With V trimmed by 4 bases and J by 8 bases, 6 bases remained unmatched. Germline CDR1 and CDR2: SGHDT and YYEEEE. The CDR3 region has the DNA TGTGCCAGCAGCAAACAGGGGGCGGAGGGCTACACCTTC. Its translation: CASSKQGAEGYTF.

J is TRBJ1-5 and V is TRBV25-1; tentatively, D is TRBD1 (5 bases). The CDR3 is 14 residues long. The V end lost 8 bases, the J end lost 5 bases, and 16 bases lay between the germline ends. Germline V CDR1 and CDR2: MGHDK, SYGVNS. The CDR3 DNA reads TGTGCCAGCCTAGAGGGGACTTTTTATCAGCCCCAGCATTTT. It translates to CASLEGTFYQPQHF. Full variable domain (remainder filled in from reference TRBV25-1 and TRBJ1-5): EADIYQTPRYLVIGTGKKITLECSQTMGHDKMYWYQQDPGMELHLIHYSYGVNSTEKGDLSSESTVSRIRTEHFPLTLESARPSHTSQYLCASLEGTFYQPQHFGDGTRLSIL.

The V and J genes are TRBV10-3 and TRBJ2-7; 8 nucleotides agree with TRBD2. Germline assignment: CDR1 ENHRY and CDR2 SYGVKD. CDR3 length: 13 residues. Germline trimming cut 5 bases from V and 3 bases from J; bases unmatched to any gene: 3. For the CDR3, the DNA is TGTGCCATCAGTACGGGGGGGGGCTACGAGCAGTACTTC. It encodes CAISTGGGYEQYF.

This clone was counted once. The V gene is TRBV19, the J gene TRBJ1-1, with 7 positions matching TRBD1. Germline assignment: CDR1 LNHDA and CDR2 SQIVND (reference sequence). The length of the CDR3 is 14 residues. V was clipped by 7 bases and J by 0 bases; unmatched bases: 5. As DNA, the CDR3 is TGTGCCAGTATCCCGGACAGGCTGAACACTGAAGCTTTCTTT. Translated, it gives CASIPDRLNTEAFF.

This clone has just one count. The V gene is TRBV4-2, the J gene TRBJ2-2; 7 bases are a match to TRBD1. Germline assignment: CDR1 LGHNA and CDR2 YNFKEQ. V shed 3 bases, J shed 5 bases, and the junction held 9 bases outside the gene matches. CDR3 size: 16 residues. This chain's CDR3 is CASSQAQGWATGELFF. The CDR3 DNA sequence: TGTGCCAGCAGCCAGGCACAGGGGTGGGCGACCGGGGAGCTGTTTTTT.

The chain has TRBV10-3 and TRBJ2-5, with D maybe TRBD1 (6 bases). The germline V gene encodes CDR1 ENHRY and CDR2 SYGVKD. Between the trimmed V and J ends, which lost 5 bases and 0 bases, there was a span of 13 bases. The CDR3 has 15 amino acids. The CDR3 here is CAISTTGQYQETQYF. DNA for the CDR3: TGTGCCATCAGTACGACAGGCCAGTACCAAGAGACCCAGTACTTC.

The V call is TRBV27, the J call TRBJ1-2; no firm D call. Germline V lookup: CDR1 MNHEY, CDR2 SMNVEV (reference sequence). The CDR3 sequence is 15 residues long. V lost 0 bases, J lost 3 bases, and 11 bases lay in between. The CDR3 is CASSLSWVGDYGYTF. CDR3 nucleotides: TGTGCCAGCAGTTTATCATGGGTCGGGGACTATGGCTACACCTTC.

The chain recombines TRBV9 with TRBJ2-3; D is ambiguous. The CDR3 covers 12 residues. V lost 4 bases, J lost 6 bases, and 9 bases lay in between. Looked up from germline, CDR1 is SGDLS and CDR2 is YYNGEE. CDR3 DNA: TGTGCCAGCAGCCCCCACCAGGATACGCAGTATTTT. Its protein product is CASSPHQDTQYF.

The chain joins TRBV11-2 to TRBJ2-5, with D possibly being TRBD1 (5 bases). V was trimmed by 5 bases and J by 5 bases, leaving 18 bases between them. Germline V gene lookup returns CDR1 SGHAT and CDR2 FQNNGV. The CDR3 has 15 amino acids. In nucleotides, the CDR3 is TGTGCCAGCAGCCTAACCAGGGCCACGGCGGAGACCCAGTACTTC. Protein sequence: CASSLTRATAETQYF.

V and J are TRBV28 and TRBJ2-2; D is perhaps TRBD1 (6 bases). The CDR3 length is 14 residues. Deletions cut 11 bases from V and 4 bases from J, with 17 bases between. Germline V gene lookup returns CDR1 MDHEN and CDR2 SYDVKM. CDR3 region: CAGRIGTSTGELFF. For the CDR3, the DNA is TGTGCCGGAAGGATCGGGACATCCACCGGGGAGCTGTTTTTT.

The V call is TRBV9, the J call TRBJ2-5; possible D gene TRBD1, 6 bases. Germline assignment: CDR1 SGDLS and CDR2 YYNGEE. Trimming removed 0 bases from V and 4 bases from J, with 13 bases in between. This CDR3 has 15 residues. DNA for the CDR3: TGTGCCAGCAGCGTAGACTACGGCAGGGGAGAGACCCAGTACTTC. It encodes CASSVDYGRGETQYF.

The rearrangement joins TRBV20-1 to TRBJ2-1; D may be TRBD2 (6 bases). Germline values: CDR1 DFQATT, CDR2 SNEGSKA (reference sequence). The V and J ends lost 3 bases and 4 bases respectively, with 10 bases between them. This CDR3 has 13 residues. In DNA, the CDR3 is TGCAGTGCTAGTTGGACTATTTACAATGAGCAGTTCTTC. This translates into CSASWTIYNEQFF.

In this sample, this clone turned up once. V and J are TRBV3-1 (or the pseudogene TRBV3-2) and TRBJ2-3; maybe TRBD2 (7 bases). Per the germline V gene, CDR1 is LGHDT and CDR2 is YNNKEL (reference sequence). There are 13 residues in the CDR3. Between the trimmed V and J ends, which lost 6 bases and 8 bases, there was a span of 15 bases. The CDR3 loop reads CASSRGGPGTQYF. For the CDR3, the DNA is TGTGCCAGCAGTAGGGGGGGGCCGGGTACGCAGTATTTT.

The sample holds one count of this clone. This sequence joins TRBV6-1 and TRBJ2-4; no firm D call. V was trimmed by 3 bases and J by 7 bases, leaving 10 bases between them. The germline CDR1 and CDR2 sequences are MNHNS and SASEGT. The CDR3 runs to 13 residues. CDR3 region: CASSDPPENIQYF. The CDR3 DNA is TGTGCCAGCAGTGATCCCCCCGAGAACATTCAGTACTTC.

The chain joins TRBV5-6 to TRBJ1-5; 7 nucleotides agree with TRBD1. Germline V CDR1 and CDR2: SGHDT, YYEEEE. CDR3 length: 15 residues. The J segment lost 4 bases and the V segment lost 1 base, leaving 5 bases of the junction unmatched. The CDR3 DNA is TGTGCCAGCAGCTTGTTGACAGGGACTAATCAGCCCCAGCATTTT. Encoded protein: CASSLLTGTNQPQHF.

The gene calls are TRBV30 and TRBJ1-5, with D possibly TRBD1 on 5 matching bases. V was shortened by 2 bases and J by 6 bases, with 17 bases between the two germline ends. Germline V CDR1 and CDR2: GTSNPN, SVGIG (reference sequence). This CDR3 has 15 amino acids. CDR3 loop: CAWSSSAGKTQPQHF. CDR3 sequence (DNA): TGTGCCTGGAGTTCGTCGGCAGGGAAGACTCAGCCCCAGCATTTT.

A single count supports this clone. CDR3 in DNA: TGTGCCAGCAGCCACGGGGGAGGGAACACTGAAGCTTTCTTT. Translation: CASSHGGGNTEAFF. This chain links TRBV3-1 (or the pseudogene TRBV3-2) with TRBJ1-1; tentative D call: TRBD1 (5 bases). V dropped 3 bases and J dropped 1 base, with 9 bases sitting between them. From germline, CDR1 is LGHDT and CDR2 YNNKEL (reference sequence). The CDR3 extends over 14 amino acids.

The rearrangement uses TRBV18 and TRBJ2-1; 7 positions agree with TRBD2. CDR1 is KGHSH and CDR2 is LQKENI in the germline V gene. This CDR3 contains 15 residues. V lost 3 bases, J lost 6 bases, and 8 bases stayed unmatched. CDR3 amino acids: CASSPIFASGNEQFF. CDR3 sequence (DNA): TGTGCCAGCTCACCCATTTTTGCTAGCGGCAATGAGCAGTTCTTC.

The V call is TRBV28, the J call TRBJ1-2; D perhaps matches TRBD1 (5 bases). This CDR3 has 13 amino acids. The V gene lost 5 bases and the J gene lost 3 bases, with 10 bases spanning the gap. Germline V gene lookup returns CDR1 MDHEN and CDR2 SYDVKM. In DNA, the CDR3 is TGTGCCAGCAGTGTACAGGAATACTATGGCTACACCTTC. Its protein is CASSVQEYYGYTF.

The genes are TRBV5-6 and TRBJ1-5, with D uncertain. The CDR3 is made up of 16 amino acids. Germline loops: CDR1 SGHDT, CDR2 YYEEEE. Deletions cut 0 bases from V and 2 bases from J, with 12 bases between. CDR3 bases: TGTGCCAGCAGCTTGGACGGAGGGTCCGGCAATCAGCCCCAGCATTTT. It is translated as CASSLDGGSGNQPQHF.

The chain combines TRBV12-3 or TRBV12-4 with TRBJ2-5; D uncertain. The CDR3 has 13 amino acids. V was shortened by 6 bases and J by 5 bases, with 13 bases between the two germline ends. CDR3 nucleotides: TGTGCCAGCAGGTCTTCAGGCGTGGAGACCCAGTACTTC. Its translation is CASRSSGVETQYF.